Given below is one TCR beta chain in context. The antigen remains undetermined. The source of the sample is a study of identical twins. Overall study results and limits: Insertions were fewer in abundant cord blood beta clonotypes, whereas memory repertoires showed none of this pattern. Within twin pairs, the out-of-frame alpha sequences they shared showed excess low generation probability. Out-of-frame beta sequences exhibited a weaker degree of excess twin sharing.

Each donor (without exception) was a healthy Caucasian. This CDR3 comprises 12 residues. In germline, CDR1 is SQVTM, CDR2 ANQGSEA. Trimming pared 1 base from V and 1 base from J, leaving 3 bases between. TCRdb analysed the 5' RACE reads with MiXCR anew, one entry per CDR3 protein. The sample includes approximately 350,000 distinct CDR3 sequences, approximately 13% of them seen just once. These records were also assigned to another study, of yellow fever vaccine responses in identical twins.

The chain links TRBV29-1 to TRBJ2-3; D ambiguous. Sequenced: CD8+ T cells sorted from blood. The sequence came from a woman aged 18-29 years in good health. CDR3 coding DNA: TGCAGCGTTGAAGGGGGCACAGATACGCAGTATTTT. It translates to CSVEGGTDTQYF.